Listed below are T cell receptor beta chains from one sample, sequenced in a study of blood T cell repertoires in COVID-19. Using immunoSEQ multiplex PCR, the repertoire was profiled, and TCRdb retains in-frame clones only, with some absent. The table has about 300,000 clones, more than 75% seen once. Specimen: peripheral blood. These TCRs come from a man in his sixties or seventies with acute or convalescent COVID-19. Each CDR3 is given with its conserved first and last residue. The D gene is left open where the match is weak. Size values are once, few and many counts, or a class for expanded clones, and some rows have none.

j_call: TRBJ2-2
clone_size: once
d_call: TRBD2
v_call: TRBV2
cdr3_aa: CASSELREYGELFF
cdr3_nt: TGTGCCAGCAGTGAATTGCGGGAGTACGGGGAGCTGTTTTTT

j_call: TRBJ1-2
clone_size: -
d_call: -
v_call: TRBV7-9
cdr3_aa: CASSSSETGGYTF
cdr3_nt: TGTGCCAGCAGTTCCTCCGAGACAGGTGGCTACACCTTC

j_call: TRBJ2-3
clone_size: many
d_call: -
v_call: TRBV10-1
cdr3_aa: CASRSGRGYF
cdr3_nt: TGCGCCAGCAGGAGCGGGCGCGGGTATTTT

j_call: TRBJ1-2
clone_size: -
d_call: -
v_call: TRBV2
cdr3_aa: CASSEQGPSGYTF
cdr3_nt: TGTGCCAGCAGTGAACAGGGTCCCTCTGGCTACACCTTC

j_call: TRBJ1-2
clone_size: -
d_call: -
v_call: TRBV7-9
cdr3_aa: CASSPRLNYGYTF
cdr3_nt: TGTGCCAGCAGCCCCCGTTTGAACTATGGCTACACCTTC

j_call: TRBJ2-7
clone_size: -
d_call: -
v_call: TRBV15
cdr3_aa: CATSREAGAFDEQYF
cdr3_nt: TGTGCCACCAGCAGAGAGGCAGGGGCATTCGACGAGCAGTACTTC

j_call: TRBJ1-6
clone_size: -
d_call: TRBD1
v_call: TRBV7-2
cdr3_aa: CASSPRTGGNSPLHF
cdr3_nt: TGTGCCAGCAGCCCCCGGACAGGGGGGAATTCACCCCTCCACTTT

j_call: TRBJ1-4
clone_size: once
d_call: -
v_call: TRBV12-3/TRBV12-4
cdr3_aa: CASSLASREKLFF
cdr3_nt: TGTGCCAGCAGTTTAGCGTCCCGGGAAAAACTGTTTTTT

j_call: TRBJ1-6
clone_size: -
d_call: TRBD1
v_call: TRBV3-1/TRBV3-2
cdr3_aa: CASSQDLTGRNSPLHF
cdr3_nt: TGTGCCAGCAGCCAAGATTTGACAGGGAGGAATTCACCCCTCCACTTT

j_call: TRBJ1-1
clone_size: -
d_call: -
v_call: TRBV7-2
cdr3_aa: CASSLGPVSSEAFF
cdr3_nt: TGTGCCAGCAGCTTAGGTCCGGTATCATCGGAGGCTTTCTTT

j_call: TRBJ2-1
clone_size: -
d_call: -
v_call: TRBV5-4
cdr3_aa: CASSLEGRRGDEQFF
cdr3_nt: TGTGCCAGCAGCTTGGAGGGAAGGAGGGGCGATGAGCAGTTCTTC

j_call: TRBJ2-1
clone_size: -
d_call: -
v_call: TRBV19
cdr3_aa: CASSRSASYNEQFF
cdr3_nt: TGTGCCAGTAGTAGAAGCGCGTCCTACAATGAGCAGTTCTTC

j_call: TRBJ2-1
clone_size: once
d_call: TRBD1
v_call: TRBV18
cdr3_aa: CASSPAWDRNEQFF
cdr3_nt: TGTGCCAGCTCACCGGCGTGGGACAGGAATGAGCAGTTCTTC

j_call: TRBJ1-6
clone_size: -
d_call: -
v_call: TRBV3-1/TRBV3-2
cdr3_aa: CASSPTDRLVYSPLHF
cdr3_nt: TGTGCCAGCAGCCCAACCGACAGGCTGGTGTACTCACCCCTCCACTTT

j_call: TRBJ2-1
clone_size: -
d_call: TRBD1
v_call: TRBV5-1
cdr3_aa: CASSSDRGLDEQFF
cdr3_nt: TGCGCCAGCAGCTCGGACAGGGGTTTAGATGAGCAGTTCTTC